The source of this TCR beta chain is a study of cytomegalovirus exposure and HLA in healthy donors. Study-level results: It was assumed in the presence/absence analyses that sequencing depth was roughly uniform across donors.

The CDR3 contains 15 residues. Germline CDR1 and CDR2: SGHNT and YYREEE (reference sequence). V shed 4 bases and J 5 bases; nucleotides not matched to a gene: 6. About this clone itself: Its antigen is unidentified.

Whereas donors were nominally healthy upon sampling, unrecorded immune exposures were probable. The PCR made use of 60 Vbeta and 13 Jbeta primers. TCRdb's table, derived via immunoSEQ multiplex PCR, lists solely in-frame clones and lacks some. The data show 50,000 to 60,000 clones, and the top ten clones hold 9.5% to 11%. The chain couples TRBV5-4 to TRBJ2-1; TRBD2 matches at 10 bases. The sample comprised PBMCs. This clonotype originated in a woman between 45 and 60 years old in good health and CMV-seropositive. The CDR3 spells CASSPKSGGDNEQFF. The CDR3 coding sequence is TGTGCCAGCAGCCCCAAAAGCGGGGGGGACAATGAGCAGTTCTTC. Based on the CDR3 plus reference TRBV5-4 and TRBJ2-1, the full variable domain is ETGVTQSPTHLIKTRGQQVTLRCSSQSGHNTVSWYQQALGQGPQFIFQYYREEENGRGNFPPRFSGLQFPNYSSELNVNALELDDSALYLCASSPKSGGDNEQFFGPGTRLTVL.